This entry lists 28 T cell receptor beta chains sequenced from one sample in a study of T cell changes during pregnancy in multiple sclerosis. Produced via immunoSEQ multiplex PCR; TCRdb's table is partial and in-frame only. The sample comprises under 35,000 clones, around 91% of which are singletons, and 5.5% to 8% rests with the top ten. Specimen: CD8+ T cells from peripheral blood mononuclear cells, collected in the second trimester of pregnancy. Receptor source: a female donor with multiple sclerosis, enrolled in a pregnancy study.

By share, this clone ranks as medium-sized. The V and J genes are TRBV4-2 and TRBJ1-4; D ambiguous. CDR3 length: 13 amino acids. Germline values: CDR1 LGHNA, CDR2 YNFKEQ. The V end lost 0 bases, the J end lost 6 bases, and 5 bases lay between the germline ends. CDR3: CASSQDSDEKLFF. The CDR3 nucleotides are TGTGCCAGCAGCCAAGATTCGGATGAAAAACTGTTTTTT.

The genes are TRBV27 and TRBJ1-2; 9 nucleotides line up with TRBD1. V lost 6 bases and J lost 10; bases outside the gene matches: 6. The CDR3 spans 12 residues. Germline V gene data show CDR1 as MNHEY and CDR2 as SMNVEV (reference sequence). The CDR3: CASSPGTGTYTF. The CDR3 bases are TGTGCCAGCAGCCCCGGGACAGGGACCTACACCTTC.

The genes are TRBV11-1 and TRBJ2-7; 12 bases are a match to TRBD2. Germline V gives CDR1 SGHAT, CDR2 FQDESV (reference sequence). This CDR3 region has 17 residues. The junction had 6 bases not matched to a gene; V was cut back by 2 bases and J by 1 base. The CDR3: CASSLTGLAGSSYEQYF. The CDR3 coding sequence is TGTGCCAGCAGCTTAACAGGACTAGCGGGGAGTTCCTACGAGCAGTACTTC.

The rearrangement links TRBV27 to TRBJ2-7; 9 bases line up with TRBD1. The germline gives CDR1 MNHEY, CDR2 SMNVEV (reference sequence). The CDR3 covers 14 residues. V trimming: 5 bases; J trimming: 6 bases; junction bases outside the gene matches: 8. The DNA of the CDR3 is TGTGCCAGCAGTATCTGGACAGGGGAGGGCGAGCAGTACTTC. Translating gives CASSIWTGEGEQYF.

V and J are TRBV2 and TRBJ1-4; no firm D call. Trimming cost V 7 bases and J 10 bases, with 10 bases left between them. Germline V gene data show CDR1 as SNHLY and CDR2 as FYNNEI. The CDR3 covers 11 residues. CDR3 nucleotides: TGTGCCAGCAATTTAAGACTAAAACTGTTTTTT. Translation: CASNLRLKLFF. The variable domain in full, completed from reference TRBV2 and TRBJ1-4, reads EPEVTQTPSHQVTQMGQEVILRCVPISNHLYFYWYRQILGQKVEFLVSFYNNEISEKSEIFDDQFSVERPDGSNFTLKIRSTKLEDSAMYFCASNLRLKLFFGSGTQLSVL.

The CDR3 DNA reads as TGTGCCAGCAGTTACGGTGGCGGCGATGAGCAGTTCTTC. Its translation: CASSYGGGDEQFF. The rearrangement uses TRBV6-5 and TRBJ2-1; D not resolved. The CDR3 is 13 amino acids. Germline V gene lookup returns CDR1 MNHEY and CDR2 SVGAGI. V was trimmed by 2 bases and J by 8 bases, leaving 10 bases between them.

This chain joins TRBV19 and TRBJ2-7, with D possibly TRBD1 on 6 matching bases. There are 14 residues in the CDR3. Germline loops: CDR1 LNHDA, CDR2 SQIVND (reference sequence). Between the trimmed V and J ends, which lost 6 bases and 0 bases, there was a span of 12 bases. The CDR3 bases are TGTGCCAGTAGCCCGGACAGAAACTCCTACGAGCAGTACTTC. This gives the protein CASSPDRNSYEQYF. The variable domain in full, with the rest retrieved from reference TRBV19 and TRBJ2-7, is DGGITQSPKYLFRKEGQNVTLSCEQNLNHDAMYWYRQDPGQGLRLIYYSQIVNDFQKGDIAEGYSVSREKKESFPLTVTSAQKNPTAFYLCASSPDRNSYEQYFGPGTRLTVT.

V is TRBV25-1 and J is TRBJ1-2; unclear D gene. Trimming stripped 5 bases from V and 8 bases from J, with 6 bases between. CDR3 size: 10 residues. Germline CDR1 reads MGHDK; CDR2 reads SYGVNS. This CDR3 is CASSSNGYTF. CDR3 bases: TGTGCCAGCAGTAGCAACGGCTACACCTTC.

The J gene is TRBJ1-1, the V gene TRBV19; 7 bases match TRBD1. This CDR3 region has 11 residues. Germline loops: CDR1 LNHDA, CDR2 SQIVND (reference sequence). V shed 7 bases, J shed 7 bases, and the junction held 3 bases outside the gene matches. The CDR3 DNA reads TGTGCCAGTACTAGGGGGCATGAAGCTTTCTTT. This codes for CASTRGHEAFF.

The rearrangement links TRBV6-5 to TRBJ2-3; weak D call: TRBD1 (5 bases). V was shortened by 6 bases and J by 6 bases, with 16 bases between the two germline ends. CDR1 and CDR2 (germline): MNHEY, SVGAGI. The CDR3 spans 14 residues. CDR3 sequence reads: CASSLGADLDTQYF. Here the CDR3 DNA reads TGTGCCAGCAGCTTAGGGGCGGACCTGGATACGCAGTATTTT.

V and J are TRBV14 and TRBJ2-7, with TRBD1 as a possible D gene (7 bases). This CDR3 is 14 amino acids long. Germline loops: CDR1 SGHDN, CDR2 FVKESK. Between the trimmed V and J ends, which lost 3 bases and 6 bases, there was a span of 15 bases. DNA of the CDR3: TGTGCCAGCAGCCATGGACGACAGGGAGGCGAGCAGTACTTC. This translates into CASSHGRQGGEQYF.

This chain joins TRBV14 and TRBJ2-5; no clear D. Trimming cost V 2 bases and J 5 bases, with 9 bases left between them. The CDR3 is 13 amino acids. Germline V lookup: CDR1 SGHDN, CDR2 FVKESK. CDR3 in amino acids: CASSQQALETQYF. The CDR3 bases are TGTGCCAGCAGCCAACAAGCATTGGAGACCCAGTACTTC.

The rearrangement links TRBV7-6 to TRBJ2-3; D not certain. Deletions cut 1 base from V and 1 base from J, with 12 bases between. Per germline, CDR1 SGHVS and CDR2 FNYEAQ. The CDR3 is 16 amino acids. CDR3 region: CASSLGTGQGTDTQYF. CDR3 in DNA: TGTGCCAGCAGCTTAGGAACTGGGCAGGGCACAGATACGCAGTATTTT.

The chain recombines TRBV4-3 with TRBJ2-2, with D perhaps matching TRBD1 (6 bases). The germline V and J ends were trimmed by 1 base and 3 bases, with 9 bases remaining between them. Germline V gene lookup returns CDR1 LGHNA and CDR2 YSLEER. The CDR3 has 15 amino acids. DNA for the CDR3: TGCGCCAGCAGCCAAGGATACAGGGACACCGGGGAGCTGTTTTTT. Its protein is CASSQGYRDTGELFF.

The rearrangement joins TRBV28 to TRBJ1-2, with D perhaps TRBD1 (6 bases). Trimming removed 2 bases at V and 8 bases at J, with 15 bases between. The germline V gene has CDR1 MDHEN and CDR2 SYDVKM. The CDR3 spans 14 residues. CDR3 protein: CASSLEIGGGGYTF. CDR3 bases: TGTGCCAGCAGTTTAGAAATAGGGGGAGGGGGCTACACCTTC.

The genes are TRBV19 and TRBJ2-1, with TRBD2 identical over 7 bases. The CDR3 has 15 residues. The V gene end was trimmed by 3 bases and the J gene end by 2 bases; junction bases not matched to a gene: 4. Germline V gene lookup returns CDR1 LNHDA and CDR2 SQIVND (reference sequence). For the CDR3, the DNA is TGTGCCAGTAGTATGGCTGGGGGGGCCTACAATGAGCAGTTCTTC. Its protein is CASSMAGGAYNEQFF.

This chain uses TRBV10-3 with TRBJ2-7, with 9 bases matching TRBD1. The CDR3 has 14 residues. Germline loops: CDR1 ENHRY, CDR2 SYGVKD. J gave up 2 bases and V 6 bases, and 5 bases lay outside the gene matches. The CDR3 spells CAIREDRGTYEQYF. The CDR3 bases are TGTGCCATCAGGGAGGACAGGGGTACCTACGAGCAGTACTTC.

The chain has TRBV29-1 and TRBJ1-2; 7 bases match TRBD1. V lost 5 bases and J lost 8; bases outside the gene matches: 2. In germline, CDR1 is SQVTM, CDR2 ANQGSEA. The CDR3 is 10 amino acids. The CDR3 is CSVTGEGYTF. The CDR3 DNA reads as TGCAGCGTTACAGGGGAAGGCTACACCTTC.

CDR3 sequence reads: CASSYWDTYSNQPQHF. The CDR3 coding sequence is TGTGCCAGCAGCTACTGGGACACCTATAGCAATCAGCCCCAGCATTTT. V is TRBV5-6 and J is TRBJ1-5; D may be TRBD1 (6 bases). Germline CDR1 and CDR2: SGHDT and YYEEEE. Trimming stripped 3 bases from V and 0 bases from J, with 13 bases between. The CDR3 has 16 amino acids.

A word on this clone: The junction does not match germline at one end; this may be a read error. The chain recombines TRBV28 with TRBJ2-7; D is perhaps TRBD1 (6 bases). This CDR3 spans 12 amino acids. CDR1 is MDHEN, CDR2 SYDVKM, per germline. CDR3 in DNA: TGTGCCAGCAGTTCCCGGGACACCCCTCTTGACTTC. As protein: CASSSRDTPLDF.

J is TRBJ2-5 and V is TRBV5-4, with a possible D match to TRBD1 (8 bases). Trimming cost V 4 bases and J 5 bases, with 18 bases left between them. From germline, CDR1 is SGHNT and CDR2 YYREEE (reference sequence). The length of the CDR3 is 15 residues. In DNA, the CDR3 is TGTGCCAGCAGCCAAGAACAGGGGGGGTCGGAGACCCAGTACTTC. Protein: CASSQEQGGSETQYF.

This chain links TRBV30 with TRBJ2-2, with 8 bases matching TRBD1. V was pared by 8 bases and J by 7 bases, with 9 bases of the junction left unmatched. The germline V gene encodes CDR1 GTSNPN and CDR2 SVGIG (reference sequence). The CDR3 runs 13 residues. CDR3 nucleotide sequence: TGTGCCGGAAACCTCAGGGGGCGCGGGGAGCTGTTTTTT. Protein product: CAGNLRGRGELFF.

The rearrangement joins TRBV5-8 to TRBJ2-5; 8 bases are a match to TRBD2. After removal of 4 bases from V and 4 bases from J, the junction contained 9 bases not matched to a gene. The CDR3 has 15 residues. Germline CDR1 SGHTS, CDR2 YDEGEE. The CDR3 region is CASSPYGLAGETQYF. CDR3 in DNA: TGTGCCAGCAGCCCGTACGGACTAGCAGGAGAGACCCAGTACTTC.

This rearrangement joins TRBV29-1 to TRBJ1-2; TRBD1 aligns across 11 bases. The CDR3 is 15 amino acids. CDR1 and CDR2 from the germline V gene are SQVTM and ANQGSEA. V was pared by 6 bases and J by 8 bases, with 14 bases of the junction left unmatched. CDR3 nucleotide sequence: TGCAGCGTCCGGACCTCGGGACAGGGGGAATACGGCTACACCTTC. It is translated as CSVRTSGQGEYGYTF.

The V and J genes are TRBV19 and TRBJ2-3, with a possible D match to TRBD1 (6 bases). V gave up 3 bases and J gave up 3 bases, with 13 bases separating them. The CDR3 covers 15 residues. In germline, CDR1 is LNHDA, CDR2 SQIVND (reference sequence). The CDR3 DNA follows: TGTGCCAGTAGTATGCAGGGGTTTCCTACAGATACGCAGTATTTT. This encodes CASSMQGFPTDTQYF.

V usage is TRBV27 and J usage is TRBJ2-1; 8 bases map to TRBD1. V lost 11 bases to trimming and J lost 4 bases; unmatched junction nucleotides: 7. The CDR3 loop spans 13 amino acids. Germline V gene lookup returns CDR1 MNHEY and CDR2 SMNVEV (reference sequence). Written as DNA, the CDR3 is TGTGCCTCACGACAGGGGAATTACAATGAGCAGTTCTTC. As protein: CASRQGNYNEQFF.

The J gene is TRBJ2-7, the V gene TRBV25-1, with 10 bases aligning to TRBD2. The germline CDR1 and CDR2 sequences are MGHDK and SYGVNS. The CDR3 loop spans 17 amino acids. Trimming removed 3 bases from V and 4 bases from J; junction bases left unmatched: 12. Written as DNA, the CDR3 is TGTGCCAGCAGTGATTCCCGACTAGCGGGTAAATGGTACGAGCAGTACTTC. Translating it yields CASSDSRLAGKWYEQYF.

CDR3 sequence reads: CASSLRASRVDQPQHF. CDR3 coding DNA: TGTGCCAGCAGCTTGAGAGCCAGCAGGGTCGATCAGCCCCAGCATTTT. The chain is built from TRBV5-6 and TRBJ1-5; D possibly corresponds to TRBD1 (5 bases). Trimming removed 1 base from V and 5 bases from J, with 16 bases in between. CDR1 is SGHDT and CDR2 is YYEEEE in the germline V gene. CDR3 length: 16 amino acids.